The entry below gives a single T cell receptor beta chain sequence along with its context. This clonotype was seen once. Its target antigen remains unknown. Base qualities are not provided; no much larger clone lies one nucleotide away. A lone read gives weak evidence. These data belong to a study of T cell repertoires in cytomegalovirus infection (dated by TCRdb to about 2019). A note on the overall study: Donor HLA type was relevant to the analysis, as public TCR beta signatures indicated carriage of CMV infection together with the matching HLA type. Overall results and qualifications from the work: The ex vivo response was dominated by HLA-C-restricted CMV-specific TCR beta clonotypes, which also provided the single most frequent clonotype in two of eight donors. In both this cohort and an independent approximately 350-donor cohort, the cumulative frequency of public TCR beta family members distinguished carriers of CMV infection plus the relevant HLA type.

Sequencing was performed on an Illumina HiSeq 1500. Clones were called with MiXCR by TCRdb after fastp trimmed the public reads at Q25, and only in-frame beta chains were retained. Rows are unified per CDR3 protein, each entry keeping the most common DNA and genes. The sample table contains a few hundred thousand distinct CDR3 sequences; only one count was recorded for approximately 10% of them. The top ten constitute around 16% of the sample. The junction carries 12 bases between V and J, which are trimmed by 3 bases and 0 bases respectively. From the germline V gene (reference sequence), CDR1 is DFQATT and CDR2 is SNEGSKA. The CDR3 goes from the cysteine to the phenylalanine over 15 residues. Only the CDR3 portion is preserved as DNA: 45 bases, with reading frame beginning at the first base.

The sample was PBMCs. Recombination joined TRBV20-1 with TRBJ1-3; the D gene lacks a confident call. The source is a human donor in good health (CMV status not recorded). Some clones in this sample may be carry-over from other donors' samples. DNA sequence: TGCAGTGCTAGCCTAGGAACCAACTCTGGAAACACCATATATTTT. It translates as CSASLGTNSGNTIYF.